Each of the 27 T cell receptor beta chains below was sequenced from the same sample in a study of early T cells in non-severe SARS-CoV-2 infection. TCRdb reanalysed the 5' RACE reads using MiXCR and keeps one entry per CDR3 protein. The sample holds roughly 54,000 distinct CDR3 sequences, 4.5% to 7% seen once. The specimen was whole blood. These receptors originate from an adult who was a healthcare worker with PCR-confirmed SARS-CoV-2 infection or an uninfected control (not recorded which).

This chain connects TRBV20-1 to TRBJ1-1; no clear D gene. CDR1 and CDR2 from the germline V gene are DFQATT and SNEGSKA (reference sequence). V was pared by 2 bases and J by 2 bases, with 6 bases between. The CDR3 is 12 amino acids. Here the CDR3 DNA reads TGCAGTGCTAGATGGGGAAACACTGAAGCTTTCTTT. The encoded protein is CSARWGNTEAFF.

This clonotype was counted at least ten times. J is TRBJ2-7 and V is TRBV12-2; TRBD1, the table's D call, lacks a check against the DNA. TRBV12-2 is a pseudogene locus. The CDR3 has 16 residues. The CDR3 reads CASRLARLDRTYEQYF. The CDR3 DNA reads as TGTGCAAGTCGCTTAGCCCGACTCGACAGGACCTACGAGCAGTACTTC.

The chain joins TRBV2 to TRBJ2-3; TRBD2 might be the D (6 bases). The CDR3 consists of 14 residues. CDR1 and CDR2 (germline): SNHLY, FYNNEI. Trimming pared 7 bases from V and 3 bases from J, leaving 14 bases between. Here the CDR3 reads CASILGGRTDTQYF. The CDR3 bases are TGTGCCAGCATCCTAGGAGGGCGGACAGATACGCAGTATTTT.

This clonotype has more than one count but fewer than ten. The CDR3 DNA is TGCAGCGTGAGGACAGGAAGCAATCAGCCCCAGCATTTT. Translating gives CSVRTGSNQPQHF. The chain links TRBV29-1 to TRBJ1-5; 7 positions agree with TRBD1. CDR1 SQVTM and CDR2 ANQGSEA come from the germline V gene. J lost 1 base, V lost 6 bases, and 3 bases had no gene match. This CDR3 is 13 amino acids long.

This clonotype was seen repeatedly, ten times or more. This rearrangement joins TRBV20-1 to TRBJ2-6, with D perhaps TRBD1 (7 bases). Trimming cost V 7 bases and J 4 bases, with 14 bases left between them. This CDR3 spans 14 amino acids. CDR1 and CDR2 (germline): DFQATT, SNEGSKA (reference sequence). The CDR3: CSVTGEAGANVLTF. CDR3 bases: TGCAGTGTCACAGGGGAGGCCGGGGCCAACGTCCTGACTTTC.

This clonotype was detected many times. The chain has TRBV3-1 and TRBJ2-2; D perhaps matches TRBD2 (6 bases). V lost 4 bases and J lost 4, with 10 bases in between. The CDR3 loop spans 14 amino acids. Germline V CDR1 and CDR2: LGHDT, YNNKEL (reference sequence). CDR3 bases: TGTGCCAGCAGCCCGCGGGATAGCACCGGGGAGCTGTTTTTT. Translated: CASSPRDSTGELFF.

V gene TRBV20-1 combines with J gene TRBJ2-7; 9 bases map to TRBD2. V shed 3 bases and J 0 bases; nucleotides not matched to a gene: 9. The germline gives CDR1 DFQATT, CDR2 SNEGSKA (reference sequence). This CDR3 spans 16 amino acids. CDR3 protein: CSARKGASGDSYEQYF. DNA for the CDR3: TGCAGTGCTAGGAAGGGCGCTAGCGGGGACTCCTACGAGCAGTACTTC.

This clonotype was detected only a few times. This sequence joins TRBV24-1 and TRBJ1-2, with 7 bases aligning to TRBD1. The CDR3 covers 14 residues. The germline V gene encodes CDR1 KGHDR and CDR2 SFDVKD. Trimming cost V 0 bases and J 8 bases; bases outside gene matches: 5. Written as DNA, the CDR3 is TGTGCCACCAGTGATTTGTACAGGGGTGGCGGCTACACCTTC. Translated, it gives CATSDLYRGGGYTF.

This clonotype has ten or more counts. The V gene is TRBV7-8, the J gene TRBJ2-5, with TRBD1 matching over 9 bases. Germline V gene data show CDR1 as SGHVS and CDR2 as FQNEAQ. V was pared by 6 bases and J by 5 bases, with 7 bases of the junction left unmatched. This CDR3 contains 14 residues. CDR3 loop: CASSKQGAHETQYF. The CDR3 coding sequence is TGTGCCAGCAGTAAACAGGGGGCGCATGAGACCCAGTACTTC.

This clonotype appeared many times. The chain recombines TRBV27 with TRBJ1-5; the D gene is possibly TRBD1 (6 bases). Trimming took off 5 bases at V and 7 bases at J, with 15 bases between the two ends. The CDR3 spans 14 residues. CDR1 and CDR2 from the germline V gene are MNHEY and SMNVEV (reference sequence). The CDR3 DNA sequence: TGTGCCAGCAGTACCGACAGGTTTCAACAGCCCCAGCATTTT. Encoded protein: CASSTDRFQQPQHF.

This clonotype was seen many times. This chain connects TRBV18 to TRBJ2-7; TRBD2 aligns across 7 bases. Germline CDR1 and CDR2: KGHSH and LQKENI. J gave up 2 bases and V 3 bases, and 10 bases lay outside the gene matches. The CDR3 spans 16 residues. CDR3 nucleotide sequence: TGTGCCAGCTCACCTATCGTCGGGGCGGGAGCCTACGAGCAGTACTTC. It codes for CASSPIVGAGAYEQYF. Full variable domain (missing parts from reference TRBV18 and TRBJ2-7): NAGVMQNPRHLVRRRGQEARLRCSPMKGHSHVYWYRQLPEEGLKFMVYLQKENIIDESGMPKERFSAEFPKEGPSILRIQQVVRGDSAAYFCASSPIVGAGAYEQYFGPGTRLTVT.

This clonotype was detected many times. The DNA for the CDR3 is TGTGCCACCAGTGCCGGGGCGGGGGCTGGAGCAGATACGCAGTATTTT. This encodes CATSAGAGAGADTQYF. This rearrangement joins TRBV24-1 to TRBJ2-3, with D possibly TRBD2 on 7 matching bases. V lost 5 bases and J 4 bases, leaving 18 bases between the germline ends. CDR1 and CDR2 (germline): KGHDR, SFDVKD. This CDR3 contains 16 residues.

This clonotype was recorded a few times. The rearrangement links TRBV6-5 to TRBJ1-3; D might be TRBD1 (6 bases). The length of the CDR3 is 15 residues. With 2 bases removed from V and 4 bases from J, the gap between germline ends came to 12 bases. Germline loops: CDR1 MNHEY, CDR2 SVGAGI. The CDR3 here is CASSYGAGAGNTIYF. CDR3 in DNA: TGTGCCAGCAGTTACGGGGCAGGGGCCGGAAACACCATATATTTT.

This clonotype was counted ten times or more. The chain recombines TRBV2 with TRBJ2-1; TRBD1 or TRBD2 may be the D gene (6 bases each). Trimming cost V 4 bases and J 7 bases, with 14 bases left between them. CDR3 size: 14 residues. Germline CDR1 and CDR2: SNHLY and FYNNEI. The DNA of the CDR3 is TGTGCCAGCAGTGCTGAACAGGGAGGAAATGAGCAGTTCTTC. Translation: CASSAEQGGNEQFF.

This clonotype showed up many times. The chain combines TRBV4-1 with TRBJ2-7; D tentatively fits TRBD1 or TRBD2 (5 bases each). There are 13 residues in the CDR3. Trimming shortened V by 8 bases and J by 5 bases, and 16 bases separated the two germline ends. Germline V gene sequence: CDR1 MGHRA, CDR2 YSYEKL. The chain's CDR3 is CASRGWGSHEQYF. CDR3 DNA sequence: TGCGCCAGCCGTGGGTGGGGGTCCCACGAGCAGTACTTC.

This clonotype was observed a handful of times. The chain combines TRBV2 with TRBJ2-1; D gene ambiguous. The CDR3 is 16 residues long. Trimming took off 1 base at V and 5 bases at J, with 15 bases between the two ends. Germline V gives CDR1 SNHLY, CDR2 FYNNEI. CDR3 region: CASSEELVGRHNEQFF. CDR3 nucleotides: TGTGCCAGCAGTGAAGAACTCGTCGGGCGCCACAATGAGCAGTTCTTC. Full variable domain (outside the CDR3, taken from reference TRBV2 and TRBJ2-1): EPEVTQTPSHQVTQMGQEVILRCVPISNHLYFYWYRQILGQKVEFLVSFYNNEISEKSEIFDDQFSVERPDGSNFTLKIRSTKLEDSAMYFCASSEELVGRHNEQFFGPGTRLTVL.

This clonotype was detected many times. CDR3 amino acids: CASTAGGGQTTDTQYF. The CDR3 DNA is TGTGCCAGCACCGCCGGCGGGGGCCAGACGACAGATACGCAGTATTTT. The chain recombines TRBV4-2 with TRBJ2-3, with D perhaps matching TRBD2 (7 bases). The CDR3 sequence is 16 residues long. CDR1 LGHNA and CDR2 YNFKEQ come from the germline V gene. V lost 7 bases, J lost 3 bases, and 20 bases lay in between.

This clonotype has only a few counts. This chain uses TRBV19 with TRBJ1-5, with D uncertain. The CDR3 extends over 16 amino acids. V dropped 6 bases and J dropped 4 bases, with 19 bases sitting between them. Germline lookup yields CDR1 LNHDA and CDR2 SQIVND (reference sequence). The CDR3 nucleotides read TGTGCCAGTAGCCTTACAGCGGAGCGATGGAATCAGCCCCAGCATTTT. It yields the protein CASSLTAERWNQPQHF.

This clonotype was seen ten or more times. The chain carries TRBV6-5 and TRBJ1-1; 7 bases agree with TRBD1. This CDR3 contains 17 residues. CDR1 MNHEY and CDR2 SVGAGI come from the germline V gene. Trimming took 5 bases from V and 6 from J; bases not matched to a gene: 18. This chain's CDR3 is CASSTRGRGAPSAEAFF. The CDR3 coding sequence is TGTGCCAGCAGTACCCGGGGCAGGGGGGCTCCTTCCGCTGAAGCTTTCTTT.

The table lists this clonotype with many counts. The J gene is TRBJ2-5, the V gene TRBV3-2; TRBD2, the table's D call, was not compared with the DNA. TRBV3-2 is a recognized pseudogene. This CDR3 has 18 residues. The CDR3 sequence is CASSQAVRGGVYQETQYF. CDR3 nucleotide sequence: TGTGCCAGCAGCCAAGCTGTACGCGGGGGGGTTTACCAAGAGACCCAGTACTTC.

This clonotype was recorded many times. The rearrangement uses TRBV5-1 and TRBJ2-5; D is undetermined. This CDR3 has 11 amino acids. The germline CDR1 and CDR2 sequences are SGHRS and YFSETQ. The ends were cut back, 7 bases at V and 5 bases at J, with 9 bases in the middle. The CDR3, as DNA: TGCGCCAGCCTCATGGGGGAGACCCAGTACTTC. This codes for CASLMGETQYF.

V and J are TRBV5-5 and TRBJ1-2; no firm D call. The CDR3 spans 12 residues. Germline CDR1 and CDR2: SGHKS and YYEKEE (reference sequence). The germline V and J ends were trimmed by 0 bases and 2 bases, with 2 bases remaining between them. The CDR3 DNA reads as TGTGCCAGCAGCTTGGCGAACTATGGCTACACCTTC. It is translated as CASSLANYGYTF. The full variable domain, its missing parts supplied by reference TRBV5-5 and TRBJ1-2, is DAGVTQSPTHLIKTRGQQVTLRCSPISGHKSVSWYQQVLGQGPQFIFQYYEKEERGRGNFPDRFSARQFPNYSSELNVNALLLGDSALYLCASSLANYGYTFGSGTRLTVV.

The V call is TRBV6-1, the J call TRBJ2-7, with no clear D. The CDR3 spans 16 residues. Deletions cut 4 bases from V and 5 bases from J, with 21 bases between. CDR1 MNHNS and CDR2 SASEGT come from the germline V gene. The CDR3 loop is CASSAPRPGSRNEQYF. CDR3 in DNA: TGTGCCAGCAGTGCGCCCCGTCCCGGTAGTAGGAACGAGCAGTACTTC.

The chain carries TRBV5-4 and TRBJ2-7; possibly TRBD1 or TRBD2 for D (5 bases each). The germline gives CDR1 SGHNT, CDR2 YYREEE (reference sequence). The CDR3 is made up of 15 amino acids. Deletions cut 2 bases from V and 2 bases from J, with 14 bases between. The CDR3 loop reads CASSFYTGTPYEQYF. CDR3 bases: TGTGCCAGCAGCTTCTATACCGGGACCCCCTACGAGCAGTACTTC.

Details on this clonotype: Since a much larger clone is just one base distant, this may be a read error. This chain links TRBV18 with TRBJ2-6, with 10 bases that match TRBD1. V shed 5 bases and J 5 bases; nucleotides not matched to a gene: 9. This CDR3 comprises 17 residues. CDR1 and CDR2 from the germline V gene are KGHSH and LQKENI. CDR3 sequence: CASSSLDRGLRANVLTF. CDR3 nucleotides: TGTGCCAGCTCATCACTCGACAGGGGGCTACGGGCCAACGTCCTGACTTTC.

This clonotype was observed at least ten times. V is TRBV6-6 and J is TRBJ1-1, with a tentative D call TRBD1 (6 bases). The CDR3 sequence is 12 residues long. Trimming pared 5 bases from V and 5 bases from J, leaving 9 bases between. Germline-derived CDR1 and CDR2 are MNHNY and SVGAGI (reference sequence). The CDR3 sequence: CASSRRGTEAFF. The CDR3 DNA sequence: TGTGCCAGCAGTCGGAGGGGGACTGAAGCTTTCTTT.

The genes are TRBV30 and TRBJ1-2; D not resolved. Between the trimmed V and J ends, which lost 2 bases and 3 bases, there was a span of 13 bases. Germline loops: CDR1 GTSNPN, CDR2 SVGIG (reference sequence). The CDR3 covers 14 residues. The CDR3 loop reads CAWSPDIGDYGYTF. DNA of the CDR3: TGTGCCTGGAGTCCCGACATTGGGGACTATGGCTACACCTTC. The whole variable domain, remainder taken from reference TRBV30 and TRBJ1-2, is SQTIHQWPATLVQPVGSPLSLECTVEGTSNPNLYWYRQAAGRGLQLLFYSVGIGQISSEVPQNLSASRPQDRQFILSSKKLLLSDSGFYLCAWSPDIGDYGYTFGSGTRLTVV.